The present T cell receptor (beta chain) was sequenced within a study of T cell responses to AZD1222 COVID-19 vaccine. Broader study findings: When two AZD1222 doses had been given, Spike-specific TCR breadth and depth rose. Clonal diversity was possibly underestimated; the donors were predominantly white British and more often female.

The CDR3 loop spans 15 amino acids. Germline values: CDR1 MDHEN, CDR2 SYDVKM. J was trimmed by 0 bases and V by 5 bases; bases with no gene match: 4. Clones were read by immunoSEQ multiplex PCR, and TCRdb kept only the in-frame ones, dropping some. This table holds about 92,000 clones, around nine tenths found once. Details on this clone: The antigen remains unidentified.

The clonotype was recovered from an adult in good health. The V gene is TRBV28, the J gene TRBJ2-1; 7 nucleotides agree with TRBD1. The sequenced sample was peripheral blood, obtained on day 0 of MenACWY control vaccination. CDR3 loop: CASSPRTGSYNEQFF. DNA for the CDR3: TGTGCCAGCAGTCCCCGGACAGGCTCCTACAATGAGCAGTTCTTC.